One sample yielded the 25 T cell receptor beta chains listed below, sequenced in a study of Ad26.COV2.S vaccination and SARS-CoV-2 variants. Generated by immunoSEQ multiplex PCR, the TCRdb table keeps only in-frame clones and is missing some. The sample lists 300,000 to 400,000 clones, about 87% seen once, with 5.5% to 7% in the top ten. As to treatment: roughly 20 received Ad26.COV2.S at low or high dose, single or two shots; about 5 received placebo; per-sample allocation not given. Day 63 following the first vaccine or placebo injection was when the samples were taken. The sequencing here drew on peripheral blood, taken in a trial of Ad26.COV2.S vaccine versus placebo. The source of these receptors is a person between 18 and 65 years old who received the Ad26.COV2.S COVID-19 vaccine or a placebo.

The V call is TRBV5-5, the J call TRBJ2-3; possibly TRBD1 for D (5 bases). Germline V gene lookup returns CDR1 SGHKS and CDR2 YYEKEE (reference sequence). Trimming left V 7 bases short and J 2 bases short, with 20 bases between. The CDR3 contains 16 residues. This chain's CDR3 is CASAWGTGRTTDTQYF. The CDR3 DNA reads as TGTGCCAGCGCATGGGGAACAGGTAGAACCACAGATACGCAGTATTTT.

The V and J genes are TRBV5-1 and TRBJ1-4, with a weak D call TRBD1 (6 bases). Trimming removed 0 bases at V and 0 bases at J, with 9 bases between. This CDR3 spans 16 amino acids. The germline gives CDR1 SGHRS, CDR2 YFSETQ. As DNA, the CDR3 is TGCGCCAGCAGCTTGGAAGGGGGAGCAACTAATGAAAAACTGTTTTTT. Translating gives CASSLEGGATNEKLFF.

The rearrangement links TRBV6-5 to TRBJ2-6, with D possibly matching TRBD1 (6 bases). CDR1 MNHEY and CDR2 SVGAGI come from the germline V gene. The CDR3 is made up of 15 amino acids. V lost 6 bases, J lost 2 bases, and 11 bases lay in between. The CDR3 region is CASRETGAGANVLTF. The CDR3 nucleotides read TGTGCCAGCAGAGAGACAGGAGCTGGGGCCAACGTCCTGACTTTC.

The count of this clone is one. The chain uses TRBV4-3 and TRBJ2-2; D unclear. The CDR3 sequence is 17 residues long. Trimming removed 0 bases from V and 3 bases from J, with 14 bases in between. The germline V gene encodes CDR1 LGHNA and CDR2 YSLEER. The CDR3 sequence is CASSQELGRRDTGELFF. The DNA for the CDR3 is TGCGCCAGCAGCCAAGAACTGGGCCGTCGGGACACCGGGGAGCTGTTTTTT.

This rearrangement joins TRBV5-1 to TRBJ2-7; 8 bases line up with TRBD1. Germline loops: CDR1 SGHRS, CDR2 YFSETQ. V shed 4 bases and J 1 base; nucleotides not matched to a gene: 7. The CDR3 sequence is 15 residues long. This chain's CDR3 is CASSPRTGGSYEQYF. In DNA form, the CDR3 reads TGCGCCAGCAGCCCCCGAACAGGGGGTTCCTACGAGCAGTACTTC.

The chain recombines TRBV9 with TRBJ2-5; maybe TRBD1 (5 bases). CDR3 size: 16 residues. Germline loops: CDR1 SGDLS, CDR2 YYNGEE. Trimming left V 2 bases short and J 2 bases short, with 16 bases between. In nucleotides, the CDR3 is TGTGCCAGCAGCGTGAGTGGAACAGGAATACAAGAGACCCAGTACTTC. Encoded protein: CASSVSGTGIQETQYF.

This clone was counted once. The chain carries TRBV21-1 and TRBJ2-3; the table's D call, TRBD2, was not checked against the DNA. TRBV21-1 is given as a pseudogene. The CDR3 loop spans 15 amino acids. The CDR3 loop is CASNRTSGRTDTQYF. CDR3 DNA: TGTGCCAGCAATAGGACTAGCGGGAGGACAGATACGCAGTATTTT.

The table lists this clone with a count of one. In nucleotides, the CDR3 is TGCAGCGCTATGCCCCGACTAGCGGGAGATGGGTACAATGAGCAGTTCTTC. Translated: CSAMPRLAGDGYNEQFF. This chain links TRBV29-1 with TRBJ2-1, with TRBD2 matching 12 bases. V was pared by 7 bases and J by 4 bases, with 14 bases of the junction left unmatched. Per germline, CDR1 SQVTM and CDR2 ANQGSEA. The CDR3 is made up of 17 amino acids.

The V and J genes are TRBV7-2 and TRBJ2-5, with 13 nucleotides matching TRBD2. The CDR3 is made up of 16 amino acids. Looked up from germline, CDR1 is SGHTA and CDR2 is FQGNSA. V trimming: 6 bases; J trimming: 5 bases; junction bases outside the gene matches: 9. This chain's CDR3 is CASRRTSGRVWETQYF. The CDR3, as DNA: TGTGCCAGCAGACGAACTAGCGGGAGGGTCTGGGAGACCCAGTACTTC.

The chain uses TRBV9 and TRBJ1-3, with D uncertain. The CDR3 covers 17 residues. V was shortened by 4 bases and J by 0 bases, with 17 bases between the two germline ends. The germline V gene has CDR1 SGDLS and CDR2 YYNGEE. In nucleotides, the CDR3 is TGTGCCAGCAGCCCGCCTAGGACGAGTCTCTCTGGAAACACCATATATTTT. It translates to CASSPPRTSLSGNTIYF.

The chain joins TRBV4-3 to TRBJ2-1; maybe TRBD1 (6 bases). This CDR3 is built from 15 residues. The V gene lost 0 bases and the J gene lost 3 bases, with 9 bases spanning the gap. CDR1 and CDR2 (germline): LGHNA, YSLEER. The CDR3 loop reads CASSQEGARYNEQFF. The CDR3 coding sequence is TGCGCCAGCAGCCAAGAGGGGGCTCGCTACAATGAGCAGTTCTTC.

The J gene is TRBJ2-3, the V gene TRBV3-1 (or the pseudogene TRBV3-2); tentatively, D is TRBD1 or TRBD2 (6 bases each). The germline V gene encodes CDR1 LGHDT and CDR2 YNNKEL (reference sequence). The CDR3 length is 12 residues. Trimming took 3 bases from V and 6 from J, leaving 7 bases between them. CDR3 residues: CASSQGGDTQYF. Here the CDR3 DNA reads TGTGCCAGCAGCCAGGGGGGCGATACGCAGTATTTT.

Here the CDR3 reads CASSLWGNQPQHF. The CDR3 bases are TGCGCCAGCAGCTTGTGGGGGAATCAGCCCCAGCATTTT. The chain joins TRBV5-1 to TRBJ1-5; tentative D call: TRBD1 (5 bases). The CDR3 runs 13 residues. Germline V gene sequence: CDR1 SGHRS, CDR2 YFSETQ. Trimming took off 1 base at V and 4 bases at J, with 6 bases between the two ends.

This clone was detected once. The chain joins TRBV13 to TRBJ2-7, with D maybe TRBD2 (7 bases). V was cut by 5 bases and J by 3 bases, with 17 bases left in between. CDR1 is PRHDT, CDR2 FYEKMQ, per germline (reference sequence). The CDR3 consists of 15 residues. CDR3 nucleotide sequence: TGTGCCAGCAGCGACCGACAGGCGGGGGTCTACGAGCAGTACTTC. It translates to CASSDRQAGVYEQYF.

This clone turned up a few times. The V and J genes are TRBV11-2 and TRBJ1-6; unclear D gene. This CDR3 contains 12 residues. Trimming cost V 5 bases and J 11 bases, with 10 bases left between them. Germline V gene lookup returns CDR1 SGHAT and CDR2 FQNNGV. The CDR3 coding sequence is TGTGCCAGCAGCCCTGCAGCTACACCCCTCCACTTT. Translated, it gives CASSPAATPLHF.

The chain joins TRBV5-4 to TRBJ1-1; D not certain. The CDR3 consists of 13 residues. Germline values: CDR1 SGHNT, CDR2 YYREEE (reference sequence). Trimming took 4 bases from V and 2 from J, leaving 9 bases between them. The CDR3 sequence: CASSPLINTEAFF. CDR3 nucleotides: TGTGCCAGCAGCCCCTTAATAAACACTGAAGCTTTCTTT. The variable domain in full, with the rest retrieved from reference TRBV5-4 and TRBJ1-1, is ETGVTQSPTHLIKTRGQQVTLRCSSQSGHNTVSWYQQALGQGPQFIFQYYREEENGRGNFPPRFSGLQFPNYSSELNVNALELDDSALYLCASSPLINTEAFFGQGTRLTVV.

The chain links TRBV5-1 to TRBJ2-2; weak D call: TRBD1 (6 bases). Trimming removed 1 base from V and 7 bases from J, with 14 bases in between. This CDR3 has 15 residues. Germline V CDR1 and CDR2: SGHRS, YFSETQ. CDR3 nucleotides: TGCGCCAGCAGCTTGCAGGGGCGCGAGGGCGGGGAGCTGTTTTTT. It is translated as CASSLQGREGGELFF.

CDR3 sequence: CAWGHYGNEQFF. In DNA, the CDR3 is TGTGCCTGGGGGCACTACGGCAATGAGCAGTTCTTC. The V call is TRBV30, the J call TRBJ2-1; D unclear. CDR1 and CDR2 (germline): GTSNPN, SVGIG (reference sequence). The CDR3 consists of 12 residues. The V and J ends lost 5 bases and 6 bases respectively, with 11 bases between them.

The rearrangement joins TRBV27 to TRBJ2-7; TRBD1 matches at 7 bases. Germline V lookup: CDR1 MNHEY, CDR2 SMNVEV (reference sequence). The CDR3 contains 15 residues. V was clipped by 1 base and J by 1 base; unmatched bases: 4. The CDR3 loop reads CASSLLGRGSYEQYF. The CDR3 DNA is TGTGCCAGCAGTTTATTGGGCAGGGGGTCCTACGAGCAGTACTTC.

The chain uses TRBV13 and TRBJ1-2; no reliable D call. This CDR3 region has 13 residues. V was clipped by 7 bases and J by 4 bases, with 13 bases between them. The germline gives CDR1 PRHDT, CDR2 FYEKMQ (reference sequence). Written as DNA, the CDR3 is TGTGCCAGCACGCGGCGCGGGGTCTATGGCTACACCTTC. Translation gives CASTRRGVYGYTF.

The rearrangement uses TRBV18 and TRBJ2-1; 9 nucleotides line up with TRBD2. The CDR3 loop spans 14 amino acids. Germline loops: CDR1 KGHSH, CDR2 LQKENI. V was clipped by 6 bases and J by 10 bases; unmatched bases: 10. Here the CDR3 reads CASSVEASGNEQFF. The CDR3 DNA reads TGTGCCAGCTCCGTAGAGGCTAGCGGGAACGAGCAGTTCTTC.

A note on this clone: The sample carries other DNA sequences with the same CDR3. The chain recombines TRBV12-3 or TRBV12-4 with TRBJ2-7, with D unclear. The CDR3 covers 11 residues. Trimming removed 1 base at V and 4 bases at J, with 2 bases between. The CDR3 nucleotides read TGTGCCAGCAGTTTAGGGTACGAGCAGTACTTC. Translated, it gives CASSLGYEQYF.

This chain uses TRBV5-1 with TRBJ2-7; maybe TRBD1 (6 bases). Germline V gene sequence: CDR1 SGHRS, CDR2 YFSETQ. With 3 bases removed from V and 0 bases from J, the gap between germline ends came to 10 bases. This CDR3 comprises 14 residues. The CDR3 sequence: CASSSDSGSYEQYF. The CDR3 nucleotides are TGCGCCAGCAGCTCGGACAGTGGCTCCTACGAGCAGTACTTC.

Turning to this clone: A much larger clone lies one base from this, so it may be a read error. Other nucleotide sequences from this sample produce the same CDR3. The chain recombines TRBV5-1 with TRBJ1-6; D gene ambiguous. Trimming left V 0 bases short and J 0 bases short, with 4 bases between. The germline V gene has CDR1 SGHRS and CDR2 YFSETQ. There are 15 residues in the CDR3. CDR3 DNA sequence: TGCGCCAGCAGCTTGGCCCTCTCCTATAATTCACCCCTCCACTTT. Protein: CASSLALSYNSPLHF.

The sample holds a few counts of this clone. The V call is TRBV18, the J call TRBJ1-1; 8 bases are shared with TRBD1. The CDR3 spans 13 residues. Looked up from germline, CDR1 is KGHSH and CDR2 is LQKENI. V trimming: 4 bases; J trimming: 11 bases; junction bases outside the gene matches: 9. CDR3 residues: CASSLNPGGDAFF. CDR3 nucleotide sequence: TGTGCCAGCTCACTTAACCCAGGGGGCGATGCTTTCTTT.